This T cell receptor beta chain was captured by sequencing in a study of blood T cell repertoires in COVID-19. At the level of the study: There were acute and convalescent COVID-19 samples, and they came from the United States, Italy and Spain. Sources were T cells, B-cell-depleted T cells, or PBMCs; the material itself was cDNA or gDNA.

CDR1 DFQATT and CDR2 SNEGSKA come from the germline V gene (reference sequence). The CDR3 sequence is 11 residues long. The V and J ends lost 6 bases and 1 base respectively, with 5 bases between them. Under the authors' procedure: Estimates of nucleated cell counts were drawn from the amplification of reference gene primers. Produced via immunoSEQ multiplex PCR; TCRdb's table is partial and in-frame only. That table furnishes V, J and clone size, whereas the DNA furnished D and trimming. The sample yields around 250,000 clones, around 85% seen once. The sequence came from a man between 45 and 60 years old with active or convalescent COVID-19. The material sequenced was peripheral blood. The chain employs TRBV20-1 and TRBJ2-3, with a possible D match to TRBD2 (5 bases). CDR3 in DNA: TGCAGTGCCGGGGGCACAGATACGCAGTATTTT. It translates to CSAGGTDTQYF.